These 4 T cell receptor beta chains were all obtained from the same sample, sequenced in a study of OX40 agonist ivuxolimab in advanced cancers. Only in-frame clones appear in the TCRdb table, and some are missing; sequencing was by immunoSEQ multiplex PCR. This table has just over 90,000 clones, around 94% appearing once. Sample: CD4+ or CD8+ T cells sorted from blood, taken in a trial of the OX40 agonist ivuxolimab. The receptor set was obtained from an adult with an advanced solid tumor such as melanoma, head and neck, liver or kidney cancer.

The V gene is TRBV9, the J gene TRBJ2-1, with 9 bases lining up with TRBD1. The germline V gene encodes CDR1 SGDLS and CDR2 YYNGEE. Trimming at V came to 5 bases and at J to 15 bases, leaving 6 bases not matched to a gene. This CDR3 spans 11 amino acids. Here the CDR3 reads CASSSTGGLFF. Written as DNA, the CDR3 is TGTGCCAGCAGTTCAACAGGGGGCCTGTTCTTC.

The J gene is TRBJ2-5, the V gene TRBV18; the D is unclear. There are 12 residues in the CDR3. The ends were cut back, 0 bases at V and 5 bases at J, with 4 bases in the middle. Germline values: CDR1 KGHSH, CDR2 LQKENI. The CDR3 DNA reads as TGTGCCAGCTCACCACCCGATGAGACCCAGTACTTC. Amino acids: CASSPPDETQYF.

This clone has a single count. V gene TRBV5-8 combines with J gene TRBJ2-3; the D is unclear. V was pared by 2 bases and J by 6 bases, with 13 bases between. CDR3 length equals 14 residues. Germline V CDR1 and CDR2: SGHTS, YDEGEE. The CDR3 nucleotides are TGTGCCAGCAGCTTTTCGCGGAGAACGGATACGCAGTATTTT. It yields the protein CASSFSRRTDTQYF.

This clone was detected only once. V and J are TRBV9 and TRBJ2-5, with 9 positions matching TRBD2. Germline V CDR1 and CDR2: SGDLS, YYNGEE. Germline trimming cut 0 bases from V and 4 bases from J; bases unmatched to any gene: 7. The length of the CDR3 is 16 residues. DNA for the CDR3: TGTGCCAGCAGCGTAGGAGGCGGGGGGGCCGGAGAGACCCAGTACTTC. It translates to CASSVGGGGAGETQYF.